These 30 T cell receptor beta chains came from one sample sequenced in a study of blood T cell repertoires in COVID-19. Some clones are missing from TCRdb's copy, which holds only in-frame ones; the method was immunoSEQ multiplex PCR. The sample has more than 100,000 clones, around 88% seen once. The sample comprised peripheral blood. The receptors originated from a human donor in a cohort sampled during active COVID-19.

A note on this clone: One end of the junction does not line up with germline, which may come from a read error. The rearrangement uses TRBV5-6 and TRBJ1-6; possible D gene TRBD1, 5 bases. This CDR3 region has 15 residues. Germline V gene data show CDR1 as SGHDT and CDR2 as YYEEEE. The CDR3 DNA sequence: TGTGCCAGCACCTTGGGGCCGTCCTATAATTCACCCCTCCACTTT. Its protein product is CASTLGPSYNSPLHF.

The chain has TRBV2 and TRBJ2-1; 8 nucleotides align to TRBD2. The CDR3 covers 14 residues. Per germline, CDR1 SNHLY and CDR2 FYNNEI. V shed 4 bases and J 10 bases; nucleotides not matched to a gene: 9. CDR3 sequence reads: CASSVEREIGEQFF. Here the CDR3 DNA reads TGTGCCAGCAGTGTGGAGCGGGAGATTGGGGAGCAGTTCTTC.

The CDR3 DNA reads as TGTGCCACCTCGGGACATCTGGAAACCGGGGAGCTGTTTTTT. This encodes CATSGHLETGELFF. This chain links TRBV24-1 with TRBJ2-2, with D maybe TRBD1 (6 bases). The CDR3 is made up of 14 amino acids. In germline, CDR1 is KGHDR, CDR2 SFDVKD. Trimming removed 9 bases from V and 5 bases from J, with 15 bases in between.

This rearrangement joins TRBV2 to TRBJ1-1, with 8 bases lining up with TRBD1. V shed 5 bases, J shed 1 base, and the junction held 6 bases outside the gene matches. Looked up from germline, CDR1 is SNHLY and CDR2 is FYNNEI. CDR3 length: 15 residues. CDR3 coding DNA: TGTGCCAGCAGTCCCCGGACAGGGTCGAACACTGAAGCTTTCTTT. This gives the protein CASSPRTGSNTEAFF.

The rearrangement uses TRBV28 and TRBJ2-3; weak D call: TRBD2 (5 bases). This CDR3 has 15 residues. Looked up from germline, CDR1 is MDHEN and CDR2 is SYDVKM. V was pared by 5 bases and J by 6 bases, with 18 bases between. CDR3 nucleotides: TGTGCCAGCAGTCCCCAACTAGGTTTCTGGGATACGCAGTATTTT. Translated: CASSPQLGFWDTQYF.

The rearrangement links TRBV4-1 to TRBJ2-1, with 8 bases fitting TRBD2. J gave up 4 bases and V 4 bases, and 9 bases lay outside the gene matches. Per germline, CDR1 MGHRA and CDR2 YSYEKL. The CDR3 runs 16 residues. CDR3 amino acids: CASSPGFGGGYNEQFF. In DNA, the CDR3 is TGCGCCAGCAGCCCCGGTTTCGGCGGGGGGTACAATGAGCAGTTCTTC.

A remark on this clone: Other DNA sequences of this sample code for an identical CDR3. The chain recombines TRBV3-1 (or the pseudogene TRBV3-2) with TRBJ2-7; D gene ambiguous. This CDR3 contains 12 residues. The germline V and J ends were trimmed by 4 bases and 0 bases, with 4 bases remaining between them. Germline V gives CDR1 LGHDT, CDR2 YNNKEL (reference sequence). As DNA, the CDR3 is TGTGCCAGCAGCCCGAGCTCCTACGAGCAGTACTTC. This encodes CASSPSSYEQYF.

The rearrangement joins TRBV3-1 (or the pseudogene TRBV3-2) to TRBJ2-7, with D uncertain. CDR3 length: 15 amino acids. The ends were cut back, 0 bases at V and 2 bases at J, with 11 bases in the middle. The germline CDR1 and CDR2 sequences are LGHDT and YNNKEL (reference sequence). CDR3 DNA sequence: TGTGCCAGCAGCCAAGATAACAGCTTAGCCTACGAGCAGTACTTC. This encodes CASSQDNSLAYEQYF.

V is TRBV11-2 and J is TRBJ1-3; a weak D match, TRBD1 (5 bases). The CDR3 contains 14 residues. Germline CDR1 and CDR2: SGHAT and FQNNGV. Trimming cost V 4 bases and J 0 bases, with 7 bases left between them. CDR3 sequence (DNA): TGTGCCAGCAGCTGGGGCCCCTCTGGAAACACCATATATTTT. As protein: CASSWGPSGNTIYF.

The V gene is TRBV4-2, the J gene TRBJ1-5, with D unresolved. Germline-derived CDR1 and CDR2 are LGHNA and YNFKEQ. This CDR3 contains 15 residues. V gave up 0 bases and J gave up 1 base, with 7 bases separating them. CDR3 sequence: CASSQEGRSNQPQHF. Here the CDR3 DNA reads TGTGCCAGCAGCCAAGAGGGCAGGAGCAATCAGCCCCAGCATTTT.

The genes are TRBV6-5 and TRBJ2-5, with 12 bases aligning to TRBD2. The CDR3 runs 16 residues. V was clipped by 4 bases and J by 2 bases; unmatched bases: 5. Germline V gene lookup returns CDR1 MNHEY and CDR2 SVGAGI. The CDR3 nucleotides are TGTGCCAGCAGTTCAGGTCTAGCGGGGGGGCAAGAGACCCAGTACTTC. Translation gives CASSSGLAGGQETQYF.

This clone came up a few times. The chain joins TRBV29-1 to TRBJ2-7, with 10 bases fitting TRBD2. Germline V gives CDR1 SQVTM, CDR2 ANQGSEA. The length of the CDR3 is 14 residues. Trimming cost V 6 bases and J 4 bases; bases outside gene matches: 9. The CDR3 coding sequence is TGCAGCGTCTCTAGCGGGAGTCGGCAATACGAGCAGTACTTC. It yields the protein CSVSSGSRQYEQYF.

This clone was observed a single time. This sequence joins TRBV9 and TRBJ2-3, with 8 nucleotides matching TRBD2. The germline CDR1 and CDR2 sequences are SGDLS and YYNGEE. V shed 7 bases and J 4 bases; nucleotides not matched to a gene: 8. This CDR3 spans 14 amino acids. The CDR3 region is CASQGGGIADTQYF. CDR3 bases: TGTGCCAGCCAGGGCGGGGGGATAGCAGATACGCAGTATTTT. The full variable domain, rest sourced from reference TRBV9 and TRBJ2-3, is DSGVTQTPKHLITATGQRVTLRCSPRSGDLSVYWYQQSLDQGLQFLIQYYNGEERAKGNILERFSAQQFPDLHSELNLSSLELGDSALYFCASQGGGIADTQYFGPGTRLTVL.

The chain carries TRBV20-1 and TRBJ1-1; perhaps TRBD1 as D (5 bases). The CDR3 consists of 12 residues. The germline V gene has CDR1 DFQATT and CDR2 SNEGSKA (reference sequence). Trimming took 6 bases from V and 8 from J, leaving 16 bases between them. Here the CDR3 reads CSASGGVTEAFF. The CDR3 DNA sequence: TGCAGTGCCAGTGGGGGGGTGACCGAAGCTTTCTTT.

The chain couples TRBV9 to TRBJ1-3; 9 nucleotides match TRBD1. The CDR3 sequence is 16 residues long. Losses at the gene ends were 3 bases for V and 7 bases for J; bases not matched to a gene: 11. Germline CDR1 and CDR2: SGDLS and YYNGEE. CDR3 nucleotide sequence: TGTGCCAGCAGCGCAACTCCGGGACAGGGACGGAACACCATATATTTT. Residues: CASSATPGQGRNTIYF.

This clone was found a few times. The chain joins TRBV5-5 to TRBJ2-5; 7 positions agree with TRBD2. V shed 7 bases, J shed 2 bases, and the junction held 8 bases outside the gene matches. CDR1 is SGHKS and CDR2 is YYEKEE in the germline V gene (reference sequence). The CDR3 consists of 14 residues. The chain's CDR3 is CASLRGSSQETQYF. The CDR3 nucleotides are TGTGCCAGCCTACGCGGGAGTAGTCAAGAGACCCAGTACTTC.

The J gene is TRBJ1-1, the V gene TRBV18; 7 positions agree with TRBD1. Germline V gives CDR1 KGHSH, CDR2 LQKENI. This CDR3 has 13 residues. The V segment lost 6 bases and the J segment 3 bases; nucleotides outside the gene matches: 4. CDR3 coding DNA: TGTGCCAGCTCGCCCGACAGGGACACTGAAGCTTTCTTT. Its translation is CASSPDRDTEAFF.

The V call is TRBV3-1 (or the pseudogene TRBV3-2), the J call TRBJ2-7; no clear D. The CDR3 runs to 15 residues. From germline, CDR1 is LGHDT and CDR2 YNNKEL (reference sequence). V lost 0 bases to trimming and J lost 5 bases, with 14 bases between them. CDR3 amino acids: CASSQELLGVHEQYF. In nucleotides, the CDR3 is TGTGCCAGCAGCCAAGAACTTCTAGGAGTCCACGAGCAGTACTTC.

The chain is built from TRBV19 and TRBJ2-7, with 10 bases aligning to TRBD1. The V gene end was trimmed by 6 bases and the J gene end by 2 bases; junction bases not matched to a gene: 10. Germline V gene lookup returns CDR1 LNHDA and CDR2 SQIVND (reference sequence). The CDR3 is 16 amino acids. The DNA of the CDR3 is TGTGCCAGTAGGGAAATTGCCGGGACAGGGGCCTACGAGCAGTACTTC. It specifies CASREIAGTGAYEQYF.

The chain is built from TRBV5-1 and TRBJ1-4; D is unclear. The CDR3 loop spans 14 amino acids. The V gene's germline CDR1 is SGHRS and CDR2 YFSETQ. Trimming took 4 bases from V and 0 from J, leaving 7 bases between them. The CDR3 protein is CASSPVATNEKLFF. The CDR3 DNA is TGCGCCAGCAGCCCAGTTGCAACTAATGAAAAACTGTTTTTT.

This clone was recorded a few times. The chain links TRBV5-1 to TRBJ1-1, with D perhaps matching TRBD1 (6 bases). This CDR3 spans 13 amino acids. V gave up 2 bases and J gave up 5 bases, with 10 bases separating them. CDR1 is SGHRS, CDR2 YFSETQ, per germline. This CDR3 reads CASSFPQGTEAFF. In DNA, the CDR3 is TGCGCCAGCAGCTTTCCACAGGGAACTGAAGCTTTCTTT.

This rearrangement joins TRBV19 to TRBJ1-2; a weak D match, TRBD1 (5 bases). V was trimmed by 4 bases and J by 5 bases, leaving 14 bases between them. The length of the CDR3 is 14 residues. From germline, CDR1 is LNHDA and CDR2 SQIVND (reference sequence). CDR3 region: CASSTGQSSYGYTF. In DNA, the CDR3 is TGTGCCAGTAGTACTGGACAATCCAGTTATGGCTACACCTTC.

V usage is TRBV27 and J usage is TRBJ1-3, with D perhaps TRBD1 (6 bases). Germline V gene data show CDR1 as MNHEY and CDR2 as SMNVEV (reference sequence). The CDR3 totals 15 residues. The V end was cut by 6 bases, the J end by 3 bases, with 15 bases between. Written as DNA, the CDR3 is TGTGCCAGCAGGTTACAGGGTAGTGGTGGAAACACCATATATTTT. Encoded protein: CASRLQGSGGNTIYF.

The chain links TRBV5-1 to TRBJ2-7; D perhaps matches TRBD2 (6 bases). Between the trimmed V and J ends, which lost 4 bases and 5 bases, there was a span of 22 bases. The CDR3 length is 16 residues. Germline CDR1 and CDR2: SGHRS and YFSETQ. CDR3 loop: CASSQGVVEGAHEQYF. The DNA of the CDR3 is TGCGCCAGCAGCCAAGGGGTGGTGGAGGGTGCCCACGAGCAGTACTTC.

Written as DNA, the CDR3 is TGTGCCAGCAGTTACCCACAGACACAAGAGACCCAGTACTTC. Amino acids: CASSYPQTQETQYF. V is TRBV6-2 or TRBV6-3 and J is TRBJ2-5, with D unclear. V was clipped by 2 bases and J by 2 bases, with 9 bases between them. CDR3 size: 14 residues. In germline, CDR1 is MNHEY, CDR2 SVGEGT.

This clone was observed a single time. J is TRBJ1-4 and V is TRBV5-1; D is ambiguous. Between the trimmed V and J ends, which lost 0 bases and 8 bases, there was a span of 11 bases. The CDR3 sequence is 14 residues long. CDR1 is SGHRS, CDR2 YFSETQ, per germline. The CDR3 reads CASSLGPGGEKLFF. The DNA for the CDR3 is TGCGCCAGCAGCTTGGGACCCGGCGGGGAAAAACTGTTTTTT.

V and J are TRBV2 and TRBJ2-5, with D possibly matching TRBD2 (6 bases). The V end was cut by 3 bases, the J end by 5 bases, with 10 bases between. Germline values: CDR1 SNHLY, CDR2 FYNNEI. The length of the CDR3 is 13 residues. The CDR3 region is CASSESLAETQYF. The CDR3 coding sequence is TGTGCCAGCAGTGAGAGTCTAGCGGAGACCCAGTACTTC.

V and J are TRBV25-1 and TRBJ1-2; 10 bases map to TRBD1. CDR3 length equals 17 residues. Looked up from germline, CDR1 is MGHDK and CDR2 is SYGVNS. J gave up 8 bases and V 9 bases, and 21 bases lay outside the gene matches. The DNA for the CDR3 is TGTGCCAGTTTTAGGGGCCTCGGACAGGGGGAGCTAGGGGGCTACACCTTC. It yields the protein CASFRGLGQGELGGYTF.

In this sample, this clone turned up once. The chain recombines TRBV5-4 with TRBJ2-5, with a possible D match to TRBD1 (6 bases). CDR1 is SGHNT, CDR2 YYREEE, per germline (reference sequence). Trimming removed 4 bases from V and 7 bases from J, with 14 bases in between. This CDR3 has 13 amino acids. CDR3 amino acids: CASSEGDVGTQYF. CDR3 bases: TGTGCCAGCAGCGAGGGGGACGTAGGGACCCAGTACTTC.

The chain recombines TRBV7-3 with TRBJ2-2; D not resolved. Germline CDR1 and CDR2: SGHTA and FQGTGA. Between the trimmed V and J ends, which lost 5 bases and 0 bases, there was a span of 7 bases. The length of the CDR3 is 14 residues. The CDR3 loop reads CASSTLANTGELFF. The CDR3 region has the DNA TGTGCCAGCAGCACCCTAGCGAACACCGGGGAGCTGTTTTTT.